These T cell receptor beta chains were read from a single sample in a study of identical twins. TCRdb redid the calling of the 5' RACE reads with MiXCR, one entry per CDR3 protein. The repertoire includes 1.5 million to 2 million distinct CDR3 sequences, roughly 35% of them detected once, and under 0.35% sits in the top ten. Sequenced sample: cord blood. These TCRs come from a newborn girl in good health. The CDR3 runs from the conserved cysteine through the conserved F or W. A D gene is named only where the DNA matches it firmly. The size field is filled for only some rows; it gives once, few, many or a size class.

.,many,TRBJ2-5,TRBV5-1,CASSFGTQETQYF,TGCGCCAGCAGCTTTGGGACCCAAGAGACCCAGTACTTC
.,.,TRBJ1-3,TRBV6-5,CASSRIPRGGKRPIYF,TGTGCCAGCAGCCGAATTCCCCGGGGGGGCAAGCGACCCATATATTTT
TRBD2,.,TRBJ2-7,TRBV2,CASSEDSGSEQYF,TGTGCCAGCAGTGAAGATAGCGGGAGCGAGCAGTACTTC
TRBD2,few,TRBJ2-1,TRBV10-3,CAISDGTSAYNEQFF,TGTGCCATCAGTGACGGGACTAGCGCCTACAATGAGCAGTTCTTC
.,.,TRBJ2-7,TRBV20-1,CSARARTNSYEQYF,TGCAGTGCTAGGGCGAGGACTAACTCCTACGAGCAGTACTTC
.,few,TRBJ1-4,TRBV25-1,CASSESMVTNEKLFF,TGTGCCAGCAGTGAATCTATGGTAACTAATGAAAAACTGTTTTTT
TRBD1,few,TRBJ2-1,TRBV4-2,CASSQVGTGSNEQFF,TGTGCCAGCAGCCAAGTTGGGACAGGGTCCAATGAGCAGTTCTTC
TRBD1,few,TRBJ1-1,TRBV29-1,CSVGTGGGTEAFF,TGCAGCGTTGGGACAGGGGGTGGGACTGAAGCTTTCTTT
.,few,TRBJ2-3,TRBV12-3/TRBV12-4,CASSPAGGRTDTQYF,TGTGCCAGCAGTCCCGCCGGGGGCCGGACAGATACGCAGTATTTT
TRBD2,.,TRBJ2-7,TRBV5-1,CASSLSGLAGGNEQYF,TGCGCCAGCAGCTTGAGCGGACTAGCGGGAGGCAATGAGCAGTACTTC
TRBD1,.,TRBJ1-2,TRBV5-5,CASSSGQGRAYGYTF,TGTGCCAGCAGCTCGGGACAGGGACGGGCCTATGGCTACACCTTC
.,.,TRBJ2-5,TRBV18,CASGGPQGQETQYF,TGTGCCAGCGGAGGGCCGCAGGGCCAAGAGACCCAGTACTTC
.,.,TRBJ2-2,TRBV9,CASSVVGVGAANTGELFF,TGTGCCAGCAGCGTAGTTGGAGTGGGGGCCGCGAACACCGGGGAGCTGTTTTTT
TRBD1,.,TRBJ1-6,TRBV3-1,CASSQARTGALMPLHF,TGTGCCAGCAGCCAAGCCCGGACAGGGGCCCTTATGCCCCTCCACTTT
TRBD1,.,TRBJ2-7,TRBV20-1,CSAKGQAYYEQYF,TGCAGTGCCAAGGGACAGGCCTACTACGAGCAGTACTTC
.,many,TRBJ2-4,TRBV2,CAGPPLNIQYF,TGTGCCGGTCCTCCACTGAACATTCAGTACTTC
TRBD2,once,TRBJ2-7,TRBV12-3/TRBV12-4,CASSLGWTSGNSYEQYF,TGTGCCAGCAGTTTAGGGTGGACTAGCGGGAACTCCTACGAGCAGTACTTC
TRBD2,.,TRBJ2-1,TRBV20-1,CSASVQSGGFLNEQFF,TGCAGTGCTAGTGTCCAAAGCGGGGGGTTCCTAAATGAGCAGTTCTTC
TRBD2,.,TRBJ2-1,TRBV25-1,CASSLGAGGRNEQFF,TGTGCCAGCAGCCTCGGGGCGGGAGGGCGCAATGAGCAGTTCTTC
.,.,TRBJ2-3,TRBV20-1,CSAVLGADTQYF,TGCAGTGCCGTACTAGGGGCAGATACGCAGTATTTT
.,.,TRBJ1-5,TRBV20-1,CSARGPSYQPQHF,TGCAGTGCTAGAGGTCCCAGTTATCAGCCCCAGCATTTT
.,few,TRBJ1-2,TRBV2,CASSERRGVYGYTF,TGTGCCAGCAGTGAAAGGAGGGGTGTCTATGGCTACACCTTC
.,.,TRBJ1-3,TRBV29-1,CSVTEGNTIYF,TGCAGCGTTACAGAGGGGAACACCATATATTTT
.,many,TRBJ2-1,TRBV7-2,CASSSANMRADNEQFF,TGTGCCAGCAGCAGCGCGAATATGCGGGCCGACAATGAGCAGTTCTTC
TRBD2,few,TRBJ2-1,TRBV20-1,CSSGRGLAANEQFF,TGCAGTAGCGGCCGGGGACTAGCGGCCAATGAGCAGTTCTTC
TRBD1,many,TRBJ1-4,TRBV29-1,CSVRTGTVNEKLFF,TGCAGCGTTCGAACCGGGACAGTAAATGAAAAACTGTTTTTT
.,many,TRBJ2-5,TRBV29-1,CSVVSLGPSRETQYF,TGCAGCGTTGTTTCCTTGGGACCCTCCCGAGAGACCCAGTACTTC
TRBD2,few,TRBJ2-3,TRBV7-2,CASSLGGLVNTDTQYF,TGTGCCAGCAGCTTGGGGGGACTAGTAAACACAGATACGCAGTATTTT
.,few,TRBJ1-2,TRBV20-1,CSARSSGTTNYGYTF,TGCAGTGCTAGGTCGTCCGGGACAACTAACTATGGCTACACCTTC
TRBD2,few,TRBJ2-5,TRBV5-4,CASSLLLAGYYNEQYF,TGTGCCAGCAGCCTACTACTAGCGGGGTATTACAATGAGCAGTACTTC
.,.,TRBJ2-1,TRBV28,CASSSVTSYNEQFF,TGTGCCAGCAGTTCGGTGACCTCCTACAATGAGCAGTTCTTC
.,.,TRBJ2-7,TRBV28,CASSSILRQAPWSYEQYF,TGTGCCAGCAGTTCCATCCTAAGGCAGGCCCCATGGAGTTACGAGCAGTACTTC
.,.,TRBJ1-1,TRBV10-3,CAISPLTLNTEAFF,TGTGCCATCAGTCCCTTAACACTGAACACTGAAGCTTTCTTT
.,few,TRBJ2-3,TRBV28,CASSSFDSTDTQYF,TGTGCCAGCAGTTCCTTTGACAGCACAGATACGCAGTATTTT
TRBD1,.,TRBJ1-4,TRBV20-1,CSAIGQGNEKLFF,TGCAGTGCCATCGGACAGGGGAATGAAAAACTGTTTTTT
.,many,TRBJ2-1,TRBV4-1,CASSQIANEQFF,TGCGCCAGCAGCCAAATAGCCAATGAGCAGTTCTTC
TRBD2,.,TRBJ2-2,TRBV12-3/TRBV12-4,CASCSGGGHTGELFF,TGTGCCAGCTGCTCGGGGGGAGGGCATACCGGGGAGCTGTTTTTT
.,many,TRBJ2-1,TRBV29-1,CSVVLGSTYNEQFF,TGCAGCGTTGTCCTAGGCTCGACCTACAATGAGCAGTTCTTC
.,few,TRBJ1-2,TRBV6-4,CASSPGLFNYGYTF,TGTGCCAGCAGTCCTGGACTCTTTAACTATGGCTACACCTTC
TRBD1,few,TRBJ2-1,TRBV20-1,CSARDETGNLNEQFF,TGCAGTGCTAGAGATGAGACAGGGAACCTTAATGAGCAGTTCTTC
.,few,TRBJ1-3,TRBV25-1,CASSEPYSGNTIYF,TGTGCCAGCAGTGAGCCATACTCTGGAAACACCATATATTTT
TRBD1,few,TRBJ1-1,TRBV9,CASRTGDSSTEAFF,TGTGCCAGCCGCACTGGGGACAGTTCCACTGAAGCTTTCTTT
.,.,TRBJ1-4,TRBV6-5,CASRADRAGNEKLFF,TGTGCCAGCAGGGCCGATAGGGCGGGTAATGAAAAACTGTTTTTT
.,.,TRBJ2-1,TRBV20-1,CSAYDYSNEQFF,TGCAGTGCTTATGACTACTCCAATGAGCAGTTCTTC
.,.,TRBJ2-3,TRBV12-3/TRBV12-4,CASRQVRAGAYLDTQYF,TGTGCCAGCAGGCAGGTCAGAGCAGGGGCTTACTTAGATACGCAGTATTTT
.,few,TRBJ2-3,TRBV5-1,CASSLDQGTSDTQYF,TGCGCCAGCAGCCTGGATCAGGGGACCTCAGATACGCAGTATTTT
.,.,TRBJ2-7,TRBV7-8,CASSIGPTYNEQYF,TGTGCCAGCAGCATTGGGCCCACCTACAATGAGCAGTACTTC
.,.,TRBJ2-3,TRBV7-2,CASSFLLVGTQYF,TGTGCCAGCAGCTTTCTACTAGTCGGGACGCAGTATTTT
.,.,TRBJ2-1,TRBV12-3/TRBV12-4,CASSTANEHFF,TGTGCCAGCAGCACGGCCAATGAGCATTTCTTC
.,few,TRBJ1-4,TRBV27,CASSLSLGGLGEKLFF,TGTGCCAGCAGTTTATCCTTAGGGGGTTTAGGGGAAAAACTGTTTTTT
.,.,TRBJ1-3,TRBV7-9,CASSTIGLHSGNTIYF,TGTGCCAGCAGCACGATAGGCCTCCACTCTGGAAACACCATATATTTT